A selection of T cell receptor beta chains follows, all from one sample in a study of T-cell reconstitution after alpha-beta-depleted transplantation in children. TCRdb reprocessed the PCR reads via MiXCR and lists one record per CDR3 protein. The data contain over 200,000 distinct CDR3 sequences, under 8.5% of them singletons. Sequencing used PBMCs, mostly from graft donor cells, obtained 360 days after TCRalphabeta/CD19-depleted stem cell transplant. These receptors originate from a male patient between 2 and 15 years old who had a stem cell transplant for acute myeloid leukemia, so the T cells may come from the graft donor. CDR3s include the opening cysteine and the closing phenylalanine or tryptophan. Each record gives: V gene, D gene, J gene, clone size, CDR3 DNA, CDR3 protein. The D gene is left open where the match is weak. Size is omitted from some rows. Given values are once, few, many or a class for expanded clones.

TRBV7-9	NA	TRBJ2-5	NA	TGTGCCAGCAGCTTAGTAGCTGGGATCCAAGAGACCCAGTACTTC	CASSLVAGIQETQYF
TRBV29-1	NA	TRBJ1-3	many	TGCAGCGTTGATGGAGAGATCGGAAACACCATATATTTT	CSVDGEIGNTIYF
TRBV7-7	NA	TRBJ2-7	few	TGTGCTAGCAGCCCAGGTCGCTCCTACGAGCAGTACTTC	CASSPGRSYEQYF
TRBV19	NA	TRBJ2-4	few	TGTGCCAGTAACTCCCTCGGAGCAGCCAAAAACATTCAGTACTTC	CASNSLGAAKNIQYF
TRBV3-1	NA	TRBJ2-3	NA	TGTGCCAGCAGCCAAGAATTAGAAACAGATACGCAGTATTTT	CASSQELETDTQYF
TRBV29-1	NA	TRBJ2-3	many	TGCAGCGTTGTGTTCCAGGGCCCAGATACGCAGTATTTT	CSVVFQGPDTQYF
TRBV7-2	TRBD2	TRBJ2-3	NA	TGTGCCAGCAGCTTAGCACCCATAGCGGGGGGGGATACGCAGTATTTT	CASSLAPIAGGDTQYF
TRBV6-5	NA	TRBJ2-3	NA	TGTGCCAGCAGTCACCGGCAGGCCACAGATACGCAGTATTTT	CASSHRQATDTQYF
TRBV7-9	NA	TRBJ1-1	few	TGTGCCTGTCATGAAGCTGAAGCTTTCTTT	CACHEAEAFF
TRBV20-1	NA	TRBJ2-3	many	TGCAGTGCTGCCGCAGCTGGCACAGATACGCAGTATTTT	CSAAAAGTDTQYF
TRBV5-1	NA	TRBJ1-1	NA	TGCGCCAGCAGCTTGGTGCGGGGCACCAACACTGAAGCTTTCTTT	CASSLVRGTNTEAFF
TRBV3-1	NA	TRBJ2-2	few	TGTGCCAGCAGCCAAGCTGTGGGCACCGGGGAGCTGTTTTTT	CASSQAVGTGELFF
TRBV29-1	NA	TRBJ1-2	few	TGCAGCGTCCGAGGACCGGGCAACTATGGCTACACCTTC	CSVRGPGNYGYTF
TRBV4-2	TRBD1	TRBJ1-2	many	TGTGCCAGCAGCCAACGACAGGGCCCCTATGGCTACACCTTC	CASSQRQGPYGYTF
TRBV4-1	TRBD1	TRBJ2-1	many	TGCGCCAGCAGCCAATCCGACAGGGGAGGTGAGCAGTTCTTC	CASSQSDRGGEQFF
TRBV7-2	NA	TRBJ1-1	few	TGTGCCAGCAGCCCCTGGTGGGACACTGAAGCTTTCTTT	CASSPWWDTEAFF
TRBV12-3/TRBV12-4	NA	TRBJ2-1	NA	TGTGCCAGCACCCTGGGGCAGTACAATGAGCAGTTCTTC	CASTLGQYNEQFF
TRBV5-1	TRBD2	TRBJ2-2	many	TGCGCCAGCAGAACCGGGACTAGTACCGGGGAGCTGTTTTTT	CASRTGTSTGELFF
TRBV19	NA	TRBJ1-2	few	TGTGCCAGTAGTGTCGACGGAATCTATGGCTACACCTTC	CASSVDGIYGYTF